Listed below are T cell receptor beta chains from one sample, sequenced in a study of T cell repertoires in cytomegalovirus infection. A single record per CDR3 protein comes from TCRdb applying MiXCR to the reads. The sample has over 450,000 distinct CDR3 sequences, around 11% seen once. Sequenced material: PBMCs. The origin of the receptors is a human donor in good health (CMV status not recorded). Some clones in this sample may be carry-over from other donors' samples. The CDR3 runs from the conserved cysteine through the conserved F or W. The order of the fields is CDR3 length, V gene, J gene, clone size, D gene, CDR3 DNA, CDR3 protein. D genes are given only for firm matches. Clone size is given for some rows only: seen once, a few or many times, or a class if the clone is expanded.

length: 13; V: TRBV25-1; J: TRBJ1-2; size: few; D: -; DNA: TGTGCCAGCAGTGGTACCAGCCAGTATGGCTACACCTTC; CDR3: CASSGTSQYGYTF
length: 14; V: TRBV6-5; J: TRBJ1-1; size: many; D: TRBD1; DNA: TGTGCCAGCAGTTCCCACAGGGGCTACACTGAAGCTTTCTTT; CDR3: CASSSHRGYTEAFF
length: 15; V: TRBV12-3/TRBV12-4; J: TRBJ2-3; size: many; D: TRBD1; DNA: TGTGCCAGCAGTTTACGACAGGGGGGTACAGATACGCAGTATTTT; CDR3: CASSLRQGGTDTQYF
length: 15; V: TRBV20-1; J: TRBJ2-1; size: many; D: -; DNA: TGCAGTGCCAAGCCTAGGTCGATGACCTACAATGAGCAGTTCTTC; CDR3: CSAKPRSMTYNEQFF
length: 15; V: TRBV30; J: TRBJ1-1; size: few; D: TRBD1; DNA: TGTGCCTGGAGCGGGAAAGGACAGGGGAACACTGAAGCTTTCTTT; CDR3: CAWSGKGQGNTEAFF
length: 17; V: TRBV7-9; J: TRBJ2-2; size: many; D: -; DNA: TGTGCCAGCATCGATCAAGAGGGAGTAGAGGACACCGGGGAGCTGTTTTTT; CDR3: CASIDQEGVEDTGELFF
length: 14; V: TRBV12-5; J: TRBJ2-5; size: -; D: -; DNA: TGTGCTAGTGGTGTCGGACAGAAACAAGAGACCCAGTACTTC; CDR3: CASGVGQKQETQYF
length: 15; V: TRBV20-1; J: TRBJ1-2; size: few; D: -; DNA: TGCAGTGCTAGGGGCGACGCAGGGGAGGACTATGGCTACACCTTC; CDR3: CSARGDAGEDYGYTF
length: 20; V: TRBV5-6; J: TRBJ2-2; size: many; D: -; DNA: TGTGCCAGCAGCTTGGTGGGTTTTGGTCGTCAGGGGAAACCCACCGGGGAGCTGTTTTTT; CDR3: CASSLVGFGRQGKPTGELFF
length: 14; V: TRBV11-2; J: TRBJ2-5; size: -; D: -; DNA: TGTGCCAGCAGCCGCGCCCAGGGCCAAGAGACCCAGTACTTC; CDR3: CASSRAQGQETQYF
length: 12; V: TRBV7-8; J: TRBJ1-1; size: many; D: -; DNA: TGTGCCAGCAGCCAAGGGCGACTTGAAGCTTTCTTT; CDR3: CASSQGRLEAFF
length: 14; V: TRBV3-1; J: TRBJ1-1; size: -; D: -; DNA: TGTGCCACCTCGGAAGGGAATATGAACACTGAAGCTTTCTTT; CDR3: CATSEGNMNTEAFF
length: 15; V: TRBV19; J: TRBJ2-1; size: -; D: -; DNA: TGTGCCAGTAGTATTGAGAGAGCGCCTTACAATGAGCAGTTCTTC; CDR3: CASSIERAPYNEQFF
length: 14; V: TRBV13; J: TRBJ2-3; size: many; D: -; DNA: TGTGCCAGCAGCTCCCCTGAAGGAACAGATACGCAGTATTTT; CDR3: CASSSPEGTDTQYF
length: 16; V: TRBV7-4; J: TRBJ2-7; size: few; D: TRBD1; DNA: TGTGCCAGCAGCTTAGTGGGGACAGGGAACCCCTACGAGCAGTACTTC; CDR3: CASSLVGTGNPYEQYF
length: 21; V: TRBV6-5; J: TRBJ1-1; size: many; D: TRBD1; DNA: TGTGCCAGCAGTTACGACCACTTCCCAGGACAGGGGAATGGGATGAACACTGAAGCTTTCTTT; CDR3: CASSYDHFPGQGNGMNTEAFF
length: 17; V: TRBV4-1; J: TRBJ2-5; size: many; D: TRBD2; DNA: TGCGCCAGCAGCCAAGATGGTGTCGGCCAAGCGGGGGAGACCCAGTACTTC; CDR3: CASSQDGVGQAGETQYF
length: 12; V: TRBV5-5; J: TRBJ1-2; size: -; D: -; DNA: TGTGCCAGCAGCCACATAAACGATGGCTACACCTTC; CDR3: CASSHINDGYTF
length: 14; V: TRBV28; J: TRBJ2-5; size: many; D: -; DNA: TGTGCCAGCAGTTTGCCCCGTCCGGGGGAGACCCAGTACTTC; CDR3: CASSLPRPGETQYF
length: 16; V: TRBV5-6; J: TRBJ2-7; size: many; D: -; DNA: TGTGCCAGCAGCTTGGCCGTTGGGCTAAGTTCCTACGAGCAGTACTTC; CDR3: CASSLAVGLSSYEQYF
length: 14; V: TRBV9; J: TRBJ1-2; size: many; D: -; DNA: TGTGCCAGCAACCCCAGCACGGGCGTCCCTGGCTACACCTTC; CDR3: CASNPSTGVPGYTF
length: 16; V: TRBV6-1; J: TRBJ1-5; size: few; D: -; DNA: TGTGCCAGCAGTGAATGGGGCAGTGGTATCAATCAGCCCCAGCATTTT; CDR3: CASSEWGSGINQPQHF
length: 15; V: TRBV27; J: TRBJ2-1; size: many; D: -; DNA: TGTGCCAGCAGTTTAGGGGGCCCAACCTACAATGAGCAGTTCTTC; CDR3: CASSLGGPTYNEQFF
length: 16; V: TRBV28; J: TRBJ2-7; size: many; D: TRBD1; DNA: TGTGCCAGCACCCCACCCGGGACAGGGGGTACCTACGAGCAGTACTTC; CDR3: CASTPPGTGGTYEQYF
length: 15; V: TRBV12-3/TRBV12-4; J: TRBJ2-7; size: many; D: -; DNA: TGTGCCAGCAGCAGGGGGGGATATTCACCCTACGAGCAGTACTTC; CDR3: CASSRGGYSPYEQYF
length: 15; V: TRBV5-1; J: TRBJ1-2; size: many; D: -; DNA: TGCGCCAGCAGCTTGGCCAGCGGGAACTACTATGGCTACACCTTC; CDR3: CASSLASGNYYGYTF
length: 15; V: TRBV2; J: TRBJ2-1; size: -; D: TRBD2; DNA: TGTGCCAGCAGTACCTTAGCGGGAGGGCCCTCTGAGCAGTTCTTC; CDR3: CASSTLAGGPSEQFF
length: 11; V: TRBV2; J: TRBJ2-7; size: many; D: -; DNA: TGTGCCAGCAGGTCAGGGTTCGAGCAGTACTTC; CDR3: CASRSGFEQYF